The 3 T cell receptor beta chains below were found in one sample sequenced in a study of regulatory T cells in long-lasting Graves disease. The time point is: newly diagnosed GD, antithyroid drugs for less than 3 months. From PBMCs, RNA was extracted and then used to make the TCR library. Researchers made TCR beta libraries by using iRepertoire HTBI primers and running Arm-PCR on CDR3 regions. Each CDR3 protein gets one entry after TCRdb re-called the multiplex PCR reads with MiXCR. The table lists fewer than 650,000 distinct CDR3 sequences, about 16% of them singletons. These sequences were also reported in another study, on T cells in Graves' hyperthyroidism and ophthalmopathy.

The material was peripheral blood mononuclear cells (PBMCs), obtained at new diagnosis, from a patient treated with antithyroid drugs. These receptors were taken from a man aged 18-30 years with Graves disease.

This clonotype was observed many times. J is TRBJ2-7 and V is TRBV27; possibly TRBD1 for D (6 bases). Trimming took 6 bases from V and 3 from J, leaving 15 bases between them. The CDR3 length is 14 residues. CDR1 is MNHEY, CDR2 SMNVEV, per germline (reference sequence). The CDR3 sequence is CASSLWDNGYEQYF. Written as DNA, the CDR3 is TGTGCCAGCAGCCTCTGGGACAACGGCTACGAGCAGTACTTC.

This clonotype has only a few counts. This chain connects TRBV7-2 to TRBJ2-4, with 7 bases lining up with TRBD2. Germline V gene data show CDR1 as SGHTA and CDR2 as FQGNSA. The J segment lost 6 bases and the V segment lost 0 bases, leaving 2 bases of the junction unmatched. This CDR3 spans 14 amino acids. This CDR3 reads CASSLAGGTNIQYF. CDR3 coding DNA: TGTGCCAGCAGCTTAGCGGGGGGGACAAACATTCAGTACTTC.

A few counts support this clonotype. The J gene is TRBJ1-2, the V gene TRBV10-3; D not certain. V was pared by 0 bases and J by 8 bases, with 10 bases between. Germline V CDR1 and CDR2: ENHRY, SYGVKD. The CDR3 length is 13 residues. This CDR3 is CAISESTSMGYTF. DNA for the CDR3: TGTGCCATCAGTGAGTCGACGTCGATGGGCTACACCTTC.